The 12 T cell receptor beta chains given below trace back to one sample, sequenced in a study of shared clonotypes between healthy human individuals. Terminally differentiated effector memory CD45RA+ cells were excluded by CCR7 positive selection of CD45RO-negative cells. Only in-frame clones appear in the TCRdb table, and some are missing; sequencing was by immunoSEQ multiplex PCR. The top ten hold approximately 1.2% of the sample, which has some 2 million clones, about 95% seen once. The sample comprised naive CD8+ T cells sorted from blood. The receptors were sampled from a man aged 18 to 29 in good health.

As regards this clone: Other DNA sequences in the sample encode the same CDR3. The chain combines TRBV5-1 with TRBJ2-7; D not certain. The germline V gene encodes CDR1 SGHRS and CDR2 YFSETQ. Deletions cut 1 base from V and 1 base from J, with 6 bases between. CDR3 length: 13 amino acids. The CDR3 nucleotides are TGCGCCAGCAGCTTGCGAGTTTCCTACGAGCAGTACTTC. This encodes CASSLRVSYEQYF.

CDR3 DNA: TGTGCCAGCAGCCCCTCCGGGACAGGGGCCATCTCTGGGGCCAACGTCCTGACTTTC. It translates to CASSPSGTGAISGANVLTF. V is TRBV13 and J is TRBJ2-6, with 10 bases identical to TRBD1. J lost 0 bases, V lost 5 bases, and 10 bases had no gene match. Germline CDR1 PRHDT, CDR2 FYEKMQ (reference sequence). CDR3 length: 19 amino acids.

The chain links TRBV7-6 to TRBJ2-5; 9 nucleotides match TRBD2. The germline gives CDR1 SGHVS, CDR2 FNYEAQ. With 1 base clipped from V and 3 bases from J, the junction kept 3 bases outside the gene matches. The CDR3 spans 15 residues. CDR3 sequence: CASSLEASGEETQYF. DNA of the CDR3: TGTGCCAGCAGCTTAGAAGCTAGCGGGGAAGAGACCCAGTACTTC. Looking up the rest from reference TRBV7-6 and TRBJ2-5 gives the full variable domain: GAGVSQSPRYKVTKRGQDVALRCDPISGHVSLYWYRQALGQGPEFLTYFNYEAQQDKSGLPNDRFSAERPEGSISTLTIQRTEQRDSAMYRCASSLEASGEETQYFGPGTRLLVL.

The genes are TRBV14 and TRBJ1-1, with 11 nucleotides matching TRBD1. This CDR3 region has 15 residues. Per the germline V gene, CDR1 is SGHDN and CDR2 is FVKESK. V gave up 2 bases and J gave up 8 bases; unmatched junction bases: 7. CDR3 loop: CASSQYGTGGREAFF. The DNA of the CDR3 is TGTGCCAGCAGCCAATATGGGACAGGGGGGAGGGAAGCTTTCTTT. The entire variable domain, with the rest obtained from reference TRBV14 and TRBJ1-1, is as follows: EAGVTQFPSHSVIEKGQTVTLRCDPISGHDNLYWYRRVMGKEIKFLLHFVKESKQDESGMPNNRFLAERTGGTYSTLKVQPAELEDSGVYFCASSQYGTGGREAFFGQGTRLTVV.

This clone appeared once. The chain links TRBV5-6 to TRBJ2-7; D may correspond to TRBD1 or TRBD2 (5 bases each). Germline lookup yields CDR1 SGHDT and CDR2 YYEEEE. The CDR3 runs 14 residues. V was trimmed by 4 bases and J by 3 bases, leaving 14 bases between them. CDR3 loop: CASSPPGGGYEQYF. The DNA for the CDR3 is TGTGCCAGCAGCCCTCCAGGTGGGGGCTACGAGCAGTACTTC.

The chain has TRBV7-9 and TRBJ2-6; TRBD1 is a possible D gene (6 bases). V gave up 0 bases and J gave up 4 bases, with 7 bases separating them. Germline loops: CDR1 SEHNR, CDR2 FQNEAQ (reference sequence). The CDR3 covers 15 residues. CDR3 loop: CASSLAGTGANVLTF. In DNA form, the CDR3 reads TGTGCCAGCAGCTTAGCGGGGACAGGGGCCAACGTCCTGACTTTC.

This sequence joins TRBV5-4 and TRBJ2-7; 7 bases match TRBD1. Trimming at V came to 5 bases and at J to 3 bases, leaving 8 bases not matched to a gene. The CDR3 is 14 residues long. Germline CDR1 is SGHNT and CDR2 is YYREEE (reference sequence). In DNA, the CDR3 is TGTGCCAGCAGTTCCGGGACAGCTATCTACGAGCAGTACTTC. Amino acid sequence: CASSSGTAIYEQYF.

Details on this clone: The same CDR3 arises from other DNA sequences in this sample as well. This rearrangement joins TRBV4-3 to TRBJ2-1, with D uncertain. Looked up from germline, CDR1 is LGHNA and CDR2 is YSLEER. Trimming cost V 1 base and J 2 bases, with 6 bases left between them. The CDR3 has 14 residues. The CDR3 reads CASSQGVAYNEQFF. The CDR3 nucleotides read TGCGCCAGCAGCCAAGGAGTAGCCTACAATGAGCAGTTCTTC.

This clone was counted once. V usage is TRBV13 and J usage is TRBJ2-7, with TRBD2 identical over 11 bases. V lost 3 bases, J lost 0 bases, and 4 bases stayed unmatched. The CDR3 spans 16 residues. Per the germline V gene, CDR1 is PRHDT and CDR2 is FYEKMQ (reference sequence). The chain's CDR3 is CASSLSLAGGSYEQYF. For the CDR3, the DNA is TGTGCCAGCAGCTTGTCCCTAGCGGGGGGCTCCTACGAGCAGTACTTC.

The genes are TRBV11-2 and TRBJ1-1; D possibly corresponds to TRBD1 (5 bases). V dropped 1 base and J dropped 1 base, with 10 bases sitting between them. The CDR3 loop spans 15 amino acids. Germline V CDR1 and CDR2: SGHAT, FQNNGV. CDR3 DNA sequence: TGTGCCAGCAGCTTAGTAGCAGGGCGGAACACTGAAGCTTTCTTT. Translating gives CASSLVAGRNTEAFF.

The count of this clone is one. The CDR3 loop is CASSLFGHSTDEQFF. CDR3 coding DNA: TGTGCCAGCAGTTTATTTGGGCACAGCACCGATGAGCAGTTCTTC. The chain uses TRBV28 and TRBJ2-1; the D is unclear. There are 15 residues in the CDR3. V lost 1 base to trimming and J lost 8 bases, with 15 bases between them. The germline V gene encodes CDR1 MDHEN and CDR2 SYDVKM.

The chain joins TRBV5-4 to TRBJ2-7, with unresolved D. The V end lost 1 base, the J end lost 6 bases, and 8 bases lay between the germline ends. Germline CDR1 and CDR2: SGHNT and YYREEE (reference sequence). The CDR3 is made up of 12 amino acids. In nucleotides, the CDR3 is TGTGCCAGCAGCTTGTTTGGTAGCGAGCAGTACTTC. Protein: CASSLFGSEQYF. Using reference TRBV5-4 and TRBJ2-7 for the parts outside the CDR3, the full variable domain is ETGVTQSPTHLIKTRGQQVTLRCSSQSGHNTVSWYQQALGQGPQFIFQYYREEENGRGNFPPRFSGLQFPNYSSELNVNALELDDSALYLCASSLFGSEQYFGPGTRLTVT.